These T cell receptor beta chains were read from a single sample in a study of T cell repertoires in cytomegalovirus infection. From the reads, TCRdb called clonotypes with MiXCR, one entry per CDR3 protein. Here the sample spans hundreds of thousands of distinct CDR3 sequences, about 30% being singletons. These receptors have no known antigen. This material consisted of cultured PBMCs, taken from culture after CMV antigen stimulation. These receptors came from a human donor in good health (CMV status not recorded). Some clones in this sample may be carry-over from other donors' samples. Both conserved end residues are part of each CDR3. Each record gives: J gene, D gene, V gene, clone size, CDR3 DNA, CDR3 protein. The D gene is left open where the match is weak. The size of a clone is reported for some rows only, either as once, few or many, or as a class for expanded clones.

TRBJ1-5 | - | TRBV12-3/TRBV12-4 | - | TGTGCCAGCAGTCCTCAGCGAGGGGTCAATCAGCCCCAGCATTTT | CASSPQRGVNQPQHF
TRBJ1-4 | TRBD1 | TRBV7-9 | few | TGTGCCAGCCGCGGGACAGCCCCTGAAAAACTGTTTTTT | CASRGTAPEKLFF
TRBJ2-5 | - | TRBV23-1 | - | TGCGCCAGCAGTCAATTCCCAGCGGAGACCCAGTACTTC | CASSQFPAETQYF
TRBJ1-3 | TRBD1 | TRBV2 | few | TGTGCCAGTCAACAGGGGAAGGCTGGAAACACCATATATTTT | CASQQGKAGNTIYF
TRBJ2-5 | - | TRBV5-6 | - | TGTGCCAGCAGCTTGGGGGACTTAGAAGAGACCCAGTACTTC | CASSLGDLEETQYF
TRBJ2-7 | TRBD2 | TRBV6-5 | few | TGTGCCAGCAGTCTGGGACTAGCTACCTACGAGCAGTACTTC | CASSLGLATYEQYF
TRBJ2-3 | TRBD2 | TRBV7-2 | few | TGTGCCAGCAGCTCTAGCGGGGGGGCGAGTACGCAGTATTTT | CASSSSGGASTQYF
TRBJ2-3 | TRBD2 | TRBV19 | - | TGTGCCAGCAGTACCCCGGTTTTAGCGGGCACTCCAGATACGCAGTATTTT | CASSTPVLAGTPDTQYF
TRBJ2-2 | - | TRBV20-1 | - | TGCAGTGCTAGAATCATCGCGGTGAACACCGGGGAGCTGTTTTTT | CSARIIAVNTGELFF
TRBJ1-1 | - | TRBV20-1 | - | TGCAGTGCTAGGCTTGGTCGACTCCCGAGGGCTTTCTTT | CSARLGRLPRAFF
TRBJ2-7 | - | TRBV5-1 | - | TGCGCCAGCAGCTTGGGCGGGACAGACTACGAGCAGTACTTC | CASSLGGTDYEQYF
TRBJ1-5 | - | TRBV19 | - | TGTGCCAGTAGCACCTCGGGGACCTGGGATCAGCCCCAGCATTTT | CASSTSGTWDQPQHF
TRBJ1-6 | TRBD1 | TRBV12-3/TRBV12-4 | once | TGTGCCAGCAGCCGGGGACAGGGGGGATTTAATTCACCCCTCCACTTT | CASSRGQGGFNSPLHF
TRBJ1-2 | TRBD1 | TRBV11-2 | - | TGTGCCAGCAGACCTGTTGGGGACAGGGATGGCTACACCTTC | CASRPVGDRDGYTF
TRBJ1-3 | - | TRBV12-3/TRBV12-4 | - | TGTGCCACCGGATGGTCTGGAAACACCATATATTTT | CATGWSGNTIYF
TRBJ2-7 | TRBD2 | TRBV11-2 | few | TGTGCCAGCACCCTGACGGGGACTAGCGGGAGGGCGAACGAGCAGTACTTC | CASTLTGTSGRANEQYF
TRBJ2-5 | - | TRBV5-8 | - | TGTGCCAGCAGCTTGGGGACAGATACCCGCGGGGAGACCCAGTACTTC | CASSLGTDTRGETQYF
TRBJ2-1 | TRBD1 | TRBV6-6 | - | TGTGCCAGCAGTTGGAAAGGGGACAGGGGGTACGCTGAGCAGTTCTTC | CASSWKGDRGYAEQFF
TRBJ1-5 | - | TRBV6-6 | - | TGTGCCAGCAGTTACTCGGAACAGGGTAGCAATCAGCCCCAGCATTTT | CASSYSEQGSNQPQHF
TRBJ1-5 | - | TRBV6-1 | - | TGTGCCAGCAGCGCAGGGGTGAGACAGCCCCAGCATTTT | CASSAGVRQPQHF
TRBJ1-4 | - | TRBV12-3/TRBV12-4 | - | TGTGCCAGCAGTTTGATGACCCTCCGGGAGGAAAAACTGTTTTTT | CASSLMTLREEKLFF
TRBJ2-3 | TRBD2 | TRBV29-1 | - | TGCAGCGTTACCCCACATACCGGGGGGGTAGATACGCAGTATTTT | CSVTPHTGGVDTQYF
TRBJ2-1 | TRBD2 | TRBV6-2/TRBV6-3 | - | TGTGCCAGCAGTTACAGTGCGGGAGTGTACAATGAGCAGTTCTTC | CASSYSAGVYNEQFF
TRBJ2-1 | TRBD2 | TRBV4-3 | - | TGCGCCAGCAGCCCGACCCATGGAGCGGGGGGGGGGAATGAGCAGTTCTTC | CASSPTHGAGGGNEQFF